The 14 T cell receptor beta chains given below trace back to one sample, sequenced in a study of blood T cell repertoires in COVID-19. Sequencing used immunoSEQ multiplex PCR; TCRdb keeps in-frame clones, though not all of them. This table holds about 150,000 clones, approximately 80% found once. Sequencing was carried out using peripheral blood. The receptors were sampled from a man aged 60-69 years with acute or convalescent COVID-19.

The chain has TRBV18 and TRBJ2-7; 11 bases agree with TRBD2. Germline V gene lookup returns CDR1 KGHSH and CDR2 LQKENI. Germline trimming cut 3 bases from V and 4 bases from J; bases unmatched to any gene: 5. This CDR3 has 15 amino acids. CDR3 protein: CASSPGLAGSYEQYF. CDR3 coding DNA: TGTGCCAGCTCACCCGGACTAGCGGGCTCGTACGAGCAGTACTTC.

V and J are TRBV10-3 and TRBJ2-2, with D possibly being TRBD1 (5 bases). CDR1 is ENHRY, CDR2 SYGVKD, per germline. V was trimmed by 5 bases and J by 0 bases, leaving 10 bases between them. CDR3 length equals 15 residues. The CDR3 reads CAISPDSANTGELFF. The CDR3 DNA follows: TGTGCCATCAGTCCTGACAGCGCGAACACCGGGGAGCTGTTTTTT.

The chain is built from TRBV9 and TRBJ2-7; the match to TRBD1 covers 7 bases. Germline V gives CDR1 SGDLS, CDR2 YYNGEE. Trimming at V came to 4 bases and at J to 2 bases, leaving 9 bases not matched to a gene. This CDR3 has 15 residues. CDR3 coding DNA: TGTGCCAGCAGCCCGAGGGCTCAGGGGGCCTACGAGCAGTACTTC. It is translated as CASSPRAQGAYEQYF.

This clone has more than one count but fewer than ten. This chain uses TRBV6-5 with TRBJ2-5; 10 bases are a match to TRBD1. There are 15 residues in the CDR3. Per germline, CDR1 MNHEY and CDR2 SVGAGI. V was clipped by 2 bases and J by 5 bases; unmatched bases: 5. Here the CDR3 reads CASSYTGQGTETQYF. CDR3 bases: TGTGCCAGCAGTTACACGGGACAGGGGACGGAGACCCAGTACTTC.

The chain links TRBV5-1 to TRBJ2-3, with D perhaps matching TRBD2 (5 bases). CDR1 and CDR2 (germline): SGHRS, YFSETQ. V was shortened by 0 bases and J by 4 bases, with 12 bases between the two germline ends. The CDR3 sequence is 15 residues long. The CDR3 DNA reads TGCGCCAGCAGCTTGGGAATCATGGAGGCAGATACGCAGTATTTT. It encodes CASSLGIMEADTQYF.

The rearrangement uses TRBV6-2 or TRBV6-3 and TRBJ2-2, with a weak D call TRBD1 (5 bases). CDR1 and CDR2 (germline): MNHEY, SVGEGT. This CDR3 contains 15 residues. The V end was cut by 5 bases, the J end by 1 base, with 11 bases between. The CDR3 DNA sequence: TGTGCCAGCAGTGAGACAGACAGGAACACCGGGGAGCTGTTTTTT. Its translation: CASSETDRNTGELFF.

The DNA for the CDR3 is TGTGCCACCAAAAGGACAGGGTCGCTTGGCTACACCTTC. Translation: CATKRTGSLGYTF. The V call is TRBV24-1, the J call TRBJ1-2, with TRBD1 matching 8 bases. From germline, CDR1 is KGHDR and CDR2 SFDVKD. V lost 8 bases, J lost 7 bases, and 8 bases stayed unmatched. The CDR3 consists of 13 residues.

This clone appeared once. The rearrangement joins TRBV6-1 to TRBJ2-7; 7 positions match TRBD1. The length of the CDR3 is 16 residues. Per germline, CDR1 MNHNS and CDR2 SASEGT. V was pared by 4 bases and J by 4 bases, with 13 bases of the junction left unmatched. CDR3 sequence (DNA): TGTGCCAGCAGTGCCCGCCCGGGGACAGCTCTATACGAGCAGTACTTC. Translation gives CASSARPGTALYEQYF.

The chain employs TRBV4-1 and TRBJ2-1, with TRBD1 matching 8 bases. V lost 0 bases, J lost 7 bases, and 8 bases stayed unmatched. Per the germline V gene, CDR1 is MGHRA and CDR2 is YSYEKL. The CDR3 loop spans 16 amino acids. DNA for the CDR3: TGCGCCAGCAGCCAAGATTCCCAGGGGGCGCAAAATGAGCAGTTCTTC. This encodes CASSQDSQGAQNEQFF.

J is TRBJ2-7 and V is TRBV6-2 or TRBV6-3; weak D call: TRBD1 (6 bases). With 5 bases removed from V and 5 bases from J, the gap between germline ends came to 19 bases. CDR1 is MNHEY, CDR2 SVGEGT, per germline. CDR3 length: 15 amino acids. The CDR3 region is CASSNPYRARHEQYF. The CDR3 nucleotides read TGTGCCAGCAGTAACCCCTACAGGGCCCGTCACGAGCAGTACTTC.

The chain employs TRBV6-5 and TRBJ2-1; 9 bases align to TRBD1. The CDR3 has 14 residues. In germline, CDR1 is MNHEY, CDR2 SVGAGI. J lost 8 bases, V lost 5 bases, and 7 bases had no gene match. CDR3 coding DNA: TGTGCCAGCAGTCCGCCGGGACAGGGACATGAGCAGTTCTTC. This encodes CASSPPGQGHEQFF.

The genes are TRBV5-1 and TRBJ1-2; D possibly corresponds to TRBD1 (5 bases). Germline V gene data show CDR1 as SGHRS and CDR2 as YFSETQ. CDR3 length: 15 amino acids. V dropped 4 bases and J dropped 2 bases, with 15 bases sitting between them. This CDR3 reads CASSPAGTSNYGYTF. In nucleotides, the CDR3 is TGCGCCAGCAGCCCGGCGGGGACTTCAAACTATGGCTACACCTTC.

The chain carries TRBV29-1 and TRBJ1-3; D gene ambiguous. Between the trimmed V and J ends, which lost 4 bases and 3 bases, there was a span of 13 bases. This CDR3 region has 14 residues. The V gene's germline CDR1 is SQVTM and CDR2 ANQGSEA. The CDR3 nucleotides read TGCAGCGTTGGAGGGCACCCCCTTGGAAACACCATATATTTT. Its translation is CSVGGHPLGNTIYF.

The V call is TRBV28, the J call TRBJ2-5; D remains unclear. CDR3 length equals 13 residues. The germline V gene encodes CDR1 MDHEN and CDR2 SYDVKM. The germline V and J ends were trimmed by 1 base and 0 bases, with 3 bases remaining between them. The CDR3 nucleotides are TGTGCCAGCAGTTTATCAAACCAAGAGACCCAGTACTTC. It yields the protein CASSLSNQETQYF.